This T cell receptor beta chain was captured by sequencing in a study of blood T cell repertoires in COVID-19. Looking at the study overall: The samples span acute and convalescent COVID-19 from the United States, Italy and Spain. In each case, the material was cDNA or gDNA derived from T cells, B-cell-depleted T cells, or PBMCs.

Here immunoSEQ multiplex PCR was the method, and the copy in TCRdb shows in-frame clones only, minus some. The sample lists about 220,000 clones; around 88% were seen once. Trimming cost V 6 bases and J 1 base, with 14 bases left between them. Looked up from germline, CDR1 is MDHEN and CDR2 is SYDVKM. CDR3 size: 15 residues. Enrollees, about 18 to 95 years old, lived in about two dozen US areas. The rearrangement uses TRBV28 and TRBJ2-3, with a tentative D call TRBD2 (5 bases). This TCR was sampled from a woman aged 45-65 years with acute COVID-19. The sequencing input was PBMCs or T cells enriched from blood (not recorded which). The CDR3 nucleotides read TGTGCCAGCAGGGCCTTCGGGAAGGGCACAGATACGCAGTATTTT. Amino acid sequence: CASRAFGKGTDTQYF.